Following are 6 T cell receptor beta chains from one sample sequenced in a study of shared T cell receptors in the human thymus. Libraries were prepared by immunoSEQ multiplex PCR; TCRdb keeps only in-frame clonotypes and omits some of them. The table has hundreds of thousands of clones, approximately 87% seen once. This same sample was also taken into another study, of human thymus T cells.

Sequenced sample: thymocytes. These receptors were taken from a boy under two years old with a congenital heart defect.

J is TRBJ1-2 and V is TRBV2; a possible D gene is TRBD1 (6 bases). V gave up 6 bases and J gave up 8 bases, with 22 bases separating them. Germline V gives CDR1 SNHLY, CDR2 FYNNEI. CDR3 length: 15 residues. The CDR3 loop reads CASSPRRDRPGGYTF. The CDR3 nucleotides are TGTGCCAGCAGCCCAAGGCGCGACAGGCCCGGAGGCTACACCTTC.

The V and J genes are TRBV4-1 and TRBJ1-1; TRBD1 might be the D (5 bases). The CDR3 is made up of 16 amino acids. Germline V CDR1 and CDR2: MGHRA, YSYEKL. Trimming removed 0 bases from V and 5 bases from J, with 16 bases in between. The CDR3, as DNA: TGCGCCAGCAGCCAAGACCCCCAGCAGGGTTGGACTGAAGCTTTCTTT. Translating gives CASSQDPQQGWTEAFF.

The chain recombines TRBV19 with TRBJ2-3; TRBD2 might be the D (6 bases). Deletions cut 5 bases from V and 14 bases from J, with 17 bases between. The CDR3 runs to 12 residues. Germline V gene sequence: CDR1 LNHDA, CDR2 SQIVND (reference sequence). The CDR3 protein is CASSSGGGSPYF. CDR3 nucleotides: TGTGCCAGTAGTTCCGGGGGTGGGTCGCCGTATTTT.

The CDR3, as DNA: TGTGCCAGTAGAGGGGGGGCAAACCCCTATGGCTACACCTTC. Translating gives CASRGGANPYGYTF. The chain combines TRBV19 with TRBJ1-2; tentatively, D is TRBD1 (6 bases). V was clipped by 6 bases and J by 4 bases, with 15 bases between them. The CDR3 length is 14 residues. CDR1 and CDR2 (germline): LNHDA, SQIVND (reference sequence).

The chain uses TRBV10-3 and TRBJ1-2; 9 bases line up with TRBD1. V was clipped by 4 bases and J by 8 bases; unmatched bases: 14. Germline assignment: CDR1 ENHRY and CDR2 SYGVKD. This CDR3 contains 16 residues. The CDR3 region is CAISAQTLQGAKGYTF. The DNA of the CDR3 is TGTGCCATCAGTGCCCAGACACTACAGGGGGCTAAGGGCTACACCTTC.

This clone was found once. The rearrangement uses TRBV6-6 and TRBJ2-4; D is perhaps TRBD2 (6 bases). Per germline, CDR1 MNHNY and CDR2 SVGAGI (reference sequence). The CDR3 has 14 amino acids. With 6 bases removed from V and 2 bases from J, the gap between germline ends came to 11 bases. In DNA, the CDR3 is TGTGCCAGCAGACCGACTAGGCCCAAAAACATTCAGTACTTC. As protein: CASRPTRPKNIQYF.